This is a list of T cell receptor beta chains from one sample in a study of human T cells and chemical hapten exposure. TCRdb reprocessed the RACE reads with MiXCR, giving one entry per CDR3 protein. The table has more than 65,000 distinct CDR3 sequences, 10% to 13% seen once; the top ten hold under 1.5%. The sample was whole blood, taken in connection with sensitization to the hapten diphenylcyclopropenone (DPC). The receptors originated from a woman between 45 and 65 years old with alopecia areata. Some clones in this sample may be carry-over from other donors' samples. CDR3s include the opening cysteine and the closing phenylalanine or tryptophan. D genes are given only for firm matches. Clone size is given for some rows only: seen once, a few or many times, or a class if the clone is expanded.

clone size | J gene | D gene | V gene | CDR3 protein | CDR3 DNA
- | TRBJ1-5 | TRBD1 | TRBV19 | CATLQGDVYSNQPQHF | TGTGCCACCCTGCAGGGGGACGTCTATAGCAATCAGCCCCAGCATTTT
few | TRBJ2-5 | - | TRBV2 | CASSERQVQETQYF | TGTGCCAGCAGTGAACGGCAGGTACAAGAGACCCAGTACTTC
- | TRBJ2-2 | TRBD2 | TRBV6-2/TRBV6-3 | CASSGTLAGPAGELFF | TGTGCCAGCAGCGGGACGCTAGCGGGACCAGCCGGGGAGCTGTTTTTT
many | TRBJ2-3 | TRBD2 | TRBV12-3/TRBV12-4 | CASRERETTDTQYF | TGTGCCAGCAGAGAGCGGGAGACCACAGATACGCAGTATTTT
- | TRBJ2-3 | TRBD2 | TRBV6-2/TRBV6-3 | CASSYSGLAGVKTDTQYF | TGTGCCAGCAGTTACTCGGGACTAGCGGGAGTGAAGACAGATACGCAGTATTTT
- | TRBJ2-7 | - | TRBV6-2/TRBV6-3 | CASSSTRILVYEQYF | TGTGCCAGCAGCTCGACCCGGATCCTAGTATACGAGCAGTACTTC
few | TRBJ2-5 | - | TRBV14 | CASSLRDLQTQYF | TGTGCCAGCAGCTTGAGGGACTTACAGACCCAGTACTTC
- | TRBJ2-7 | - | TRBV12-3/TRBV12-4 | CASSFRGGGRKYF | TGTGCCAGCAGTTTTAGGGGGGGAGGACGGAAGTACTTC
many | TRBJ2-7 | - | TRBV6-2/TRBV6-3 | CASSYTPYEQYF | TGTGCCAGCAGTTATACGCCTTACGAGCAGTACTTC
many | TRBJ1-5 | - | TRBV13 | CASRGITDRQPQHF | TGTGCCAGCAGGGGTATAACAGATCGACAGCCCCAGCATTTT
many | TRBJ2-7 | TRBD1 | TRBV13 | CASSLGTGGREQYF | TGTGCCAGCAGCCTAGGGACAGGGGGCCGCGAGCAGTACTTC
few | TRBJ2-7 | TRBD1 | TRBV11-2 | CASSLNLGQGFYEQYF | TGTGCCAGCAGCCTTAATTTGGGACAGGGATTTTACGAGCAGTACTTC
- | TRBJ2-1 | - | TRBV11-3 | CASSSARMGEQFF | TGTGCCAGCAGCTCAGCCAGGATGGGTGAGCAGTTCTTC
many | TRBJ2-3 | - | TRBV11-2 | CASSLAPGTDTQYF | TGTGCCAGCAGCTTAGCCCCGGGCACAGATACGCAGTATTTT
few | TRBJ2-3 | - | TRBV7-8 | CASSLAHQVSDTQYF | TGTGCCAGCAGCTTAGCACACCAGGTTTCAGATACGCAGTATTTT
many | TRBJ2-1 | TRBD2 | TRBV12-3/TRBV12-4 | CASSTGLGNEQFF | TGTGCCAGCAGTACGGGACTAGGAAATGAGCAGTTCTTC
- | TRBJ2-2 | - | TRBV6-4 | CASSLSGSGVTGELFF | TGTGCCAGCAGTCTATCGGGTAGCGGAGTCACCGGGGAGCTGTTTTTT